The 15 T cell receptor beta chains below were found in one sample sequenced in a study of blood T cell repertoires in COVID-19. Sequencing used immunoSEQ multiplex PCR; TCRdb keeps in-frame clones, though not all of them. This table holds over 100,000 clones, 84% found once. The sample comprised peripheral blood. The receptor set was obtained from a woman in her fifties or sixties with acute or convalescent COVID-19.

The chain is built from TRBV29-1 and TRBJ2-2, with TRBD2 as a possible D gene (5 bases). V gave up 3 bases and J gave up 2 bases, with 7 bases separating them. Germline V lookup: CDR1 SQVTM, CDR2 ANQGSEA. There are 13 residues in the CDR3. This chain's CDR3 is CSVDEGNTGELFF. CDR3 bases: TGCAGCGTTGATGAGGGAAACACCGGGGAGCTGTTTTTT.

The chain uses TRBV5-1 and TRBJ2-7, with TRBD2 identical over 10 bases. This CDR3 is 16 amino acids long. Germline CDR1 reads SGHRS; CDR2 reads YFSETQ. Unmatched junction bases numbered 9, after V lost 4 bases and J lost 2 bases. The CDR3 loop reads CASSPLIAGGPYEQYF. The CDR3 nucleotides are TGCGCCAGCAGCCCCCTCATAGCGGGGGGTCCCTACGAGCAGTACTTC.

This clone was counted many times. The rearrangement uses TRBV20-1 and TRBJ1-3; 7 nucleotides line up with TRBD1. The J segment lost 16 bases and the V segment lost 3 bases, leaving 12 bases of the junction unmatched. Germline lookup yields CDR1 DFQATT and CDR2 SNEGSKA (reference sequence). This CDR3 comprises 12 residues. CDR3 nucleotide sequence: TGCAGTGCTAGTGACACAGGGGAGGTGGGGTATTTT. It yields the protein CSASDTGEVGYF.

The CDR3 is CASTRGDEQFF. The CDR3 DNA is TGTGCCAGCACTAGGGGTGATGAGCAGTTCTTC. This chain connects TRBV6-5 to TRBJ2-1, with a tentative D call TRBD1 (5 bases). Germline CDR1 is MNHEY and CDR2 is SVGAGI. With 7 bases removed from V and 8 bases from J, the gap between germline ends came to 9 bases. The CDR3 runs to 11 residues.

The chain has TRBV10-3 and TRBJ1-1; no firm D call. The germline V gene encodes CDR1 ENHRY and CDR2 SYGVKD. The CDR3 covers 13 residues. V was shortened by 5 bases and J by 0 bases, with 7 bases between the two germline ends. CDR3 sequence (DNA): TGTGCCATCAGTCCGGGGATGAACACTGAAGCTTTCTTT. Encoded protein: CAISPGMNTEAFF.

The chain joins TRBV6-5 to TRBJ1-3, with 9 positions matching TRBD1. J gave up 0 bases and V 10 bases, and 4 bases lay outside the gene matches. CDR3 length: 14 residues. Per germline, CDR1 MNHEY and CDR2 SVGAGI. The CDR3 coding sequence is TGTGCCACCGGGACAGGGTACTCTGGAAACACCATATATTTT. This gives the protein CATGTGYSGNTIYF.

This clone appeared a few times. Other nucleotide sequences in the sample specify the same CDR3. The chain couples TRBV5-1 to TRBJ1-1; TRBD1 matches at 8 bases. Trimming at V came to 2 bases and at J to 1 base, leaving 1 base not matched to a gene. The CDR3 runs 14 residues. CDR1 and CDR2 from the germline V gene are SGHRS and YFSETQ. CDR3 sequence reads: CASSLDRGNTEAFF. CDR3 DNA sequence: TGCGCCAGCAGCTTAGACAGGGGGAACACTGAAGCTTTCTTT.

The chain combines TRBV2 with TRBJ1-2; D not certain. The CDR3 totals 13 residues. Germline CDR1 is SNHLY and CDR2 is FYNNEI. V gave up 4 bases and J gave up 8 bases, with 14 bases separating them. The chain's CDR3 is CASSVDRSGGYTF. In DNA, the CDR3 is TGTGCCAGCAGTGTCGACCGATCGGGGGGCTACACCTTC.

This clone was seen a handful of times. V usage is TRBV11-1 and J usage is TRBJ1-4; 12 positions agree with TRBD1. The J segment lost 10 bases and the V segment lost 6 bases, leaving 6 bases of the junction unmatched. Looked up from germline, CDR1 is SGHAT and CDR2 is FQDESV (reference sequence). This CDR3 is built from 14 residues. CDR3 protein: CASSSGTGGGKLFF. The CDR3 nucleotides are TGTGCCAGCAGTTCGGGGACAGGGGGCGGAAAACTGTTTTTT.

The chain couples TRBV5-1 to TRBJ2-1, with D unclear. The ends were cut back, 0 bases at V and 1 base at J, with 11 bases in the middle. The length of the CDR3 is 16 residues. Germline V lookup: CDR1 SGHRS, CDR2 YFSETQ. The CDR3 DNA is TGCGCCAGCAGCTTGGATGCGGCACTGTCCTACAATGAGCAGTTCTTC. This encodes CASSLDAALSYNEQFF.

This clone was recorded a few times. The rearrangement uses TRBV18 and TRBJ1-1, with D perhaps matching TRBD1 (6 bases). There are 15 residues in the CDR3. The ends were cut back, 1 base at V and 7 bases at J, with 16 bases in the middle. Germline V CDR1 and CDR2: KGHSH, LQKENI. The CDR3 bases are TGTGCCAGCTCACCACTGGGACAAGGGCAGTTTGAAGCTTTCTTT. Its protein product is CASSPLGQGQFEAFF.

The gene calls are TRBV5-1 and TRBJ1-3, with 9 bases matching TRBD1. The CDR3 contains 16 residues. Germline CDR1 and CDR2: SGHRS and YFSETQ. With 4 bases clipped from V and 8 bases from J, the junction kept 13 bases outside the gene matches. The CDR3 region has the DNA TGCGCCAGCAGCCCCGGTACAGGGGGCTTGATGCACACCATATATTTT. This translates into CASSPGTGGLMHTIYF.

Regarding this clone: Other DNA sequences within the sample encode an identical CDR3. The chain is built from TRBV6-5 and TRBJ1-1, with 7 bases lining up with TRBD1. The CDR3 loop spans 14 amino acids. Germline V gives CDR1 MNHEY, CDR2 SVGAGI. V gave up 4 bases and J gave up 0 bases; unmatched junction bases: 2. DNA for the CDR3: TGTGCCAGCAGTTCCAGGGGGGTGAACACTGAAGCTTTCTTT. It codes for CASSSRGVNTEAFF.

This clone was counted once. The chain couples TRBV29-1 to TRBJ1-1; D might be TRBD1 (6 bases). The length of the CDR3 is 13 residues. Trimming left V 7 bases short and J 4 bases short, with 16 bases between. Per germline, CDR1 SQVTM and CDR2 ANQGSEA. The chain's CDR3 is CSGEQGVATEAFF. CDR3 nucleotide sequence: TGCAGCGGGGAACAGGGAGTCGCCACTGAAGCTTTCTTT.

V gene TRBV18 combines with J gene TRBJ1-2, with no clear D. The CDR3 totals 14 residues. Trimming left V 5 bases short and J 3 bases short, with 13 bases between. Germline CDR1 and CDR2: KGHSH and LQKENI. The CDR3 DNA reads TGTGCCAGCTCATCTACGGGAAGGGACTATGGCTACACCTTC. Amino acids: CASSSTGRDYGYTF.